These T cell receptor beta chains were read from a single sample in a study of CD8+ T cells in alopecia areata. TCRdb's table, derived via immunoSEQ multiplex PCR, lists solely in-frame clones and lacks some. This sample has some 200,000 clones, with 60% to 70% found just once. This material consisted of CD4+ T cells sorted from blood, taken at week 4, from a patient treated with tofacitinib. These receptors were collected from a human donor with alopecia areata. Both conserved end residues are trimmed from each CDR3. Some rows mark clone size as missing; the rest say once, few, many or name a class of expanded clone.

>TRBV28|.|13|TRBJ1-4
ASSPGGRAGEKLF
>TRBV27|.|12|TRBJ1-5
ASSFQGSNQPQH
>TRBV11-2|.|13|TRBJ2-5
ASRFRGGQQETQY
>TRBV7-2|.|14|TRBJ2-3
ASSSGLAGGTDTQY
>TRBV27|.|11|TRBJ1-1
ASSSGWGTEAF
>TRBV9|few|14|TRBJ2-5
ASSVALGGQGETQY
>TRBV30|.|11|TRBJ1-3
AWETGEGNTIY
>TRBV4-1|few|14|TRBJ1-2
ASSHPRTGTSYGYT
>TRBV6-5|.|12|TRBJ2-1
ASTARRVDNEQF
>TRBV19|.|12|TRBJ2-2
ASSILVATGELF
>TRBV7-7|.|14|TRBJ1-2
ASSPFHRGTPEAYT
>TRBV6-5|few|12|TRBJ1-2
ASSYQPGNYGYT
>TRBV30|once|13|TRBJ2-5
ACSRGEARGETQY
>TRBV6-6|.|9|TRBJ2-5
ASSYSETQY
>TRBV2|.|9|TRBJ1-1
ASSDRERAF
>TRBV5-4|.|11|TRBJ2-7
ASSFEAGFEQY
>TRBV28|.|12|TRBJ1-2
ASSRGQVNYGYT
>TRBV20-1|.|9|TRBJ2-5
SYVYKETQY
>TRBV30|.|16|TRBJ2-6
AWSVLVGAGTGANVLT
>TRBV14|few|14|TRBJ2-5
ASSLFLSMSQETQY
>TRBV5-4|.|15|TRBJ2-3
ASSLGTGAFSTDTQY
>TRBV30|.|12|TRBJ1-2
AWSGAGGDYGYT